The present T cell receptor beta chain was sequenced within a study of cytomegalovirus exposure and HLA in healthy donors. General observations from the study: TCR beta sequences numbering around 15,000 were associated with HLA alleles at 0.05 false discovery rate in a later analysis. TCR beta sequences reportedly predicted the HLA-A and HLA-B alleles of most subjects accurately. Investigators reported approximately 170 TCR beta chains as tied to cytomegalovirus.

This clone has more than one count but fewer than ten. What it binds is not known. The V gene's germline CDR1 is MDHEN and CDR2 SYDVKM. The CDR3 runs 15 residues. Trimming shortened V by 5 bases and J by 1 base, and 13 bases separated the two germline ends. A multiplex PCR was run with 60 Vbeta primers and 13 Jbeta primers. Profiled with immunoSEQ multiplex PCR; TCRdb holds only in-frame clones, not every one. The sample has approximately 200,000 clones; approximately 85% are singletons. The rearrangement links TRBV28 to TRBJ2-3, with D perhaps matching TRBD1 (6 bases). The receptor was isolated from a girl aged 10 to 17 in good health and CMV-seropositive. The sequenced sample was PBMCs. The CDR3 here is CASSPTGSRTDTQYF. CDR3 DNA: TGTGCCAGCAGTCCGACAGGTTCGCGCACAGATACGCAGTATTTT.